The 19 T cell receptor beta chains listed next were all sequenced from one sample in a study of cytomegalovirus exposure and HLA in healthy donors. The PCR was carried out with 60 Vbeta primers and 13 Jbeta primers. The assay was immunoSEQ multiplex PCR, and TCRdb's table has in-frame clones only and misses some. The repertoire holds about 190,000 clones, with about 90% as singletons. Sequences were obtained from PBMCs. The source is a boy younger than 10 in good health and CMV-seronegative.

The V gene is TRBV10-3, the J gene TRBJ2-5, with no clear D. Germline CDR1 and CDR2: ENHRY and SYGVKD. V lost 0 bases and J lost 1, with 6 bases in between. The CDR3 is made up of 14 amino acids. CDR3 sequence: CAISESPFQETQYF. DNA for the CDR3: TGTGCCATCAGTGAGTCTCCGTTCCAAGAGACCCAGTACTTC.

The V gene is TRBV6-5, the J gene TRBJ2-2; TRBD2 is a possible D gene (5 bases). Germline CDR1 is MNHEY and CDR2 is SVGAGI. CDR3 size: 12 residues. The V end lost 6 bases, the J end lost 8 bases, and 10 bases lay between the germline ends. The CDR3 here is CASSRTGGELFF. For the CDR3, the DNA is TGTGCCAGCAGCCGGACTGGAGGGGAGCTGTTTTTT.

This clone was seen just once. This sequence joins TRBV5-1 and TRBJ2-3, with D perhaps matching TRBD2 (5 bases). With 0 bases removed from V and 12 bases from J, the gap between germline ends came to 14 bases. Germline V gene lookup returns CDR1 SGHRS and CDR2 YFSETQ. The CDR3 has 13 residues. CDR3 in DNA: TGCGCCAGCAGCTTGGCCGGGGTAGATCGCCAGTATTTT. Protein: CASSLAGVDRQYF.

The chain links TRBV29-1 to TRBJ1-1; weak D call: TRBD1 (5 bases). Deletions cut 6 bases from V and 1 base from J, with 12 bases between. CDR1 and CDR2 from the germline V gene are SQVTM and ANQGSEA. This CDR3 is built from 13 residues. CDR3 in amino acids: CSVNLGGNTEAFF. The CDR3 region has the DNA TGCAGCGTCAATCTGGGGGGGAACACTGAAGCTTTCTTT. Drawing the rest from reference TRBV29-1 and TRBJ1-1, the complete variable domain is SAVISQKPSRDICQRGTSLTIQCQVDSQVTMMFWYRQQPGQSLTLIATANQGSEATYESGFVIDKFPISRPNLTFSTLTVSNMSPEDSSIYLCSVNLGGNTEAFFGQGTRLTVV.

The rearrangement joins TRBV2 to TRBJ2-7, with D tentatively TRBD2 (5 bases). V lost 5 bases, J lost 3 bases, and 11 bases lay in between. The length of the CDR3 is 13 residues. CDR1 is SNHLY and CDR2 is FYNNEI in the germline V gene. CDR3 in DNA: TGTGCCAGCAGTAAGGACGGGGACTACGAGCAGTACTTC. Translation gives CASSKDGDYEQYF.

The chain has TRBV9 and TRBJ2-3; 9 bases align to TRBD2. Germline assignment: CDR1 SGDLS and CDR2 YYNGEE. CDR3 length equals 17 residues. The V gene end was trimmed by 2 bases and the J gene end by 0 bases; junction bases not matched to a gene: 7. CDR3 region: CASSVHSGGTSTDTQYF. The DNA of the CDR3 is TGTGCCAGCAGCGTCCATAGCGGGGGAACTAGCACAGATACGCAGTATTTT. Combining the CDR3 with reference TRBV9 and TRBJ2-3 gives the whole variable domain DSGVTQTPKHLITATGQRVTLRCSPRSGDLSVYWYQQSLDQGLQFLIQYYNGEERAKGNILERFSAQQFPDLHSELNLSSLELGDSALYFCASSVHSGGTSTDTQYFGPGTRLTVL.

The CDR3 DNA is TGTGCCAGCAGTTTTGATTTCGGGACACGGAACACCGGGGAGCTGTTTTTT. Translation: CASSFDFGTRNTGELFF. This sequence joins TRBV28 and TRBJ2-2, with D possibly being TRBD1 (6 bases). Germline CDR1 and CDR2: MDHEN and SYDVKM. This CDR3 has 17 residues. Deletions cut 3 bases from V and 1 base from J, with 15 bases between.

The chain is built from TRBV6-6 and TRBJ2-7; TRBD1 matches 11 bases. The CDR3 extends over 14 amino acids. The germline gives CDR1 MNHNY, CDR2 SVGAGI (reference sequence). With V trimmed by 10 bases and J by 3 bases, 8 bases remained unmatched. CDR3 nucleotide sequence: TGTGCCACCATCGGGACAGGGGGTTTCTACGAGCAGTACTTC. Its protein is CATIGTGGFYEQYF.

This sequence joins TRBV21-1 and TRBJ1-1. TRBV21-1 is a pseudogene. CDR3 length: 13 residues. CDR3: CASPSQQLAEAFF. The CDR3 DNA reads as TGTGCCAGCCCTAGTCAGCAACTCGCTGAAGCTTTCTTT.

The CDR3 is CASSVGGTANYGYTF. As DNA, the CDR3 is TGTGCCAGCAGTGTAGGGGGCACGGCGAACTATGGCTACACCTTC. The rearrangement uses TRBV25-1 and TRBJ1-2, with 7 nucleotides matching TRBD1. The CDR3 length is 15 residues. Looked up from germline, CDR1 is MGHDK and CDR2 is SYGVNS. With 4 bases clipped from V and 2 bases from J, the junction kept 7 bases outside the gene matches.

The genes are TRBV6-1 and TRBJ2-7, with 9 bases fitting TRBD1. With V trimmed by 6 bases and J by 2 bases, 8 bases remained unmatched. The CDR3 covers 15 residues. Germline V lookup: CDR1 MNHNS, CDR2 SASEGT. CDR3 nucleotides: TGTGCCAGCAGCCCAATGACAGGGGGTACCTACGAGCAGTACTTC. Its protein product is CASSPMTGGTYEQYF.

The rearrangement joins TRBV28 to TRBJ2-7; D not certain. Trimming removed 5 bases at V and 2 bases at J, with 10 bases between. Germline V gene sequence: CDR1 MDHEN, CDR2 SYDVKM. The CDR3 has 13 amino acids. The CDR3 sequence is CASSRLPPYEQYF. CDR3 coding DNA: TGTGCCAGCAGTCGACTCCCACCCTACGAGCAGTACTTC.

V and J are TRBV30 and TRBJ1-1; TRBD1 agrees at 9 bases. Germline V gene sequence: CDR1 GTSNPN, CDR2 SVGIG (reference sequence). Trimming took 3 bases from V and 6 from J; bases not matched to a gene: 8. This CDR3 comprises 14 residues. As DNA, the CDR3 is TGTGCCTGGAGACAGGGGGCTAGTAGGTCTGAAGCTTTCTTT. As protein: CAWRQGASRSEAFF.

This clone was recorded only once. The rearrangement uses TRBV2 and TRBJ2-1, with D unresolved. CDR3 length equals 14 residues. Per the germline V gene, CDR1 is SNHLY and CDR2 is FYNNEI. V was pared by 3 bases and J by 0 bases, with 6 bases between. CDR3 sequence: CASSELSSYNEQFF. The CDR3 DNA reads as TGTGCCAGCAGTGAGCTAAGCTCCTACAATGAGCAGTTCTTC.

The J gene is TRBJ1-2, the V gene TRBV14; 7 bases line up with TRBD1. The CDR3 is 16 residues long. The junction had 12 bases not matched to a gene; V was cut back by 4 bases and J by 4 bases. Germline V gene sequence: CDR1 SGHDN, CDR2 FVKESK. The CDR3 nucleotides read TGTGCCAGCAGCCCCTACATAGCGGGACAGAGCTATGGCTACACCTTC. It is translated as CASSPYIAGQSYGYTF.

V and J are TRBV7-3 and TRBJ1-2; a weak D match, TRBD1 (5 bases). The germline V gene encodes CDR1 SGHTA and CDR2 FQGTGA. The CDR3 is made up of 14 amino acids. With 6 bases removed from V and 2 bases from J, the gap between germline ends came to 13 bases. The DNA for the CDR3 is TGTGCCAGCAGTCGTGACAGTGGGAACTATGGCTACACCTTC. Translating it yields CASSRDSGNYGYTF.

The genes are TRBV4-1 and TRBJ2-1; 7 nucleotides match TRBD2. The CDR3 spans 16 residues. V trimming: 2 bases; J trimming: 4 bases; junction bases outside the gene matches: 8. Germline V gene sequence: CDR1 MGHRA, CDR2 YSYEKL. CDR3 nucleotides: TGCGCCAGCAGCCAAATAGTGCTAGCGGATTACAATGAGCAGTTCTTC. Translated, it gives CASSQIVLADYNEQFF.

This CDR3 reads CASTGLYEQYF. DNA for the CDR3: TGTGCCAGCACAGGTTTGTACGAGCAGTACTTC. The chain recombines TRBV6-1 with TRBJ2-7; D is unresolved. The CDR3 extends over 11 amino acids. The germline V and J ends were trimmed by 7 bases and 4 bases, with 8 bases remaining between them. The germline V gene encodes CDR1 MNHNS and CDR2 SASEGT.

The V gene is TRBV28, the J gene TRBJ2-5; 8 bases are a match to TRBD1. The J call is uncertain, as TRBJ2-7 better fits the DNA end. This CDR3 has 13 amino acids. CDR1 MDHEN and CDR2 SYDVKM come from the germline V gene. The CDR3 spells CASRGTGEYEQYF. The CDR3, as DNA: TGTGCCTCCCGGGGGACAGGAGAATACGAGCAGTACTTC.